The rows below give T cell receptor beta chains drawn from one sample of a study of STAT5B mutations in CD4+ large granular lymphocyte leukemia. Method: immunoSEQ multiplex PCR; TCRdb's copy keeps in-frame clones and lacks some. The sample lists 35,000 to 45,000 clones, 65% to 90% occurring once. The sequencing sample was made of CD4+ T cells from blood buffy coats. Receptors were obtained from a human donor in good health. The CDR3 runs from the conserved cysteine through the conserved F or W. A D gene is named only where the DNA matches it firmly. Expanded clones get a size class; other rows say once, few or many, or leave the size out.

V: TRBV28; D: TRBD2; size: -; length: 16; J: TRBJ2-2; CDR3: CASSSLGLAGTRELFF; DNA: TGTGCCAGCAGTTCCCTCGGACTAGCGGGCACCAGGGAGCTGTTTTTT
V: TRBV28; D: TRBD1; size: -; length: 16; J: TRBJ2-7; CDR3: CASITPPGRGSREQYF; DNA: TGTGCCAGCATCACGCCACCGGGCAGGGGGTCGCGGGAGCAGTACTTC
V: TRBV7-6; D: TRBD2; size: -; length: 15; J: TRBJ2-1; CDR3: CASSLASSGRREQFF; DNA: TGTGCCAGCAGCTTAGCATCGAGCGGGAGACGTGAGCAGTTCTTC
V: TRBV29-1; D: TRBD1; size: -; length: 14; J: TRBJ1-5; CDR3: CSVTPGTGNQPQHF; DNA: TGCAGCGTTACCCCCGGGACAGGCAATCAGCCCCAGCATTTT
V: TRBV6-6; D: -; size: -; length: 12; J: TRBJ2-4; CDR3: CASSPGARIQYF; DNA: TGTGCCAGCAGCCCGGGGGCGCGCATTCAGTACTTC
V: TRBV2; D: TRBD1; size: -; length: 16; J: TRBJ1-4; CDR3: CASRDRSSLTNEKLFF; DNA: TGTGCCAGCAGGGACAGGTCGAGCTTAACTAATGAAAAACTGTTTTTT
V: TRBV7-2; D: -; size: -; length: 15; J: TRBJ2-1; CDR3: CASSLSQSSYNEQFF; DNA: TGTGCCAGCAGCTTAAGTCAGTCCTCCTACAATGAGCAGTTCTTC
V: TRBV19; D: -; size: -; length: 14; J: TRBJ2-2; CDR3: CASRDSPRHGELFF; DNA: TGTGCCAGCCGGGACTCACCTCGTCACGGGGAGCTGTTTTTT
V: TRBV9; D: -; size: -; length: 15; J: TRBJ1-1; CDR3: CASSVGVRASDGAFF; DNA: TGTGCCAGCAGCGTAGGAGTCAGGGCCAGTGATGGGGCTTTCTTT
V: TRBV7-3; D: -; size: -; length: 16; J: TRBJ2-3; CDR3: CASSSPWGVGGDTQYF; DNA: TGTGCCAGCAGCTCTCCCTGGGGAGTTGGGGGAGATACGCAGTATTTT
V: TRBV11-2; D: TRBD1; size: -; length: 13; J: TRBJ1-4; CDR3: CASSRDRDEKLFF; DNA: TGTGCCAGCAGCAGGGACAGGGACGAAAAACTGTTTTTT
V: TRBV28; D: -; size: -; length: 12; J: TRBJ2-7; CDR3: CASSWGPYEQYF; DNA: TGTGCCAGCAGCTGGGGACCGTACGAGCAGTACTTC
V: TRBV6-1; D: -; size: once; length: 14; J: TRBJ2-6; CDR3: CASTGGAGANVLTF; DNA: TGTGCCAGCACTGGGGGCGCCGGGGCCAACGTCCTGACTTTC
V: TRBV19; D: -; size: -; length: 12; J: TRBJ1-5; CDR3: CASSIWDQPQHF; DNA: TGTGCCAGTAGTATTTGGGATCAGCCCCAGCATTTT
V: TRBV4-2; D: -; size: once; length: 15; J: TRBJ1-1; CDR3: CASSQDPVVKSEAFF; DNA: TGTGCCAGCAGCCAAGATCCAGTGGTAAAGTCGGAAGCTTTCTTT
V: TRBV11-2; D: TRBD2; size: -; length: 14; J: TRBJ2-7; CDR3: CASSPVGGSYEQYF; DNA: TGTGCCAGCAGCCCCGTGGGCGGGAGTTACGAGCAGTACTTC
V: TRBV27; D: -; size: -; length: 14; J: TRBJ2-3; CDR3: CASSPYTGTDTQYF; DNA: TGTGCCAGCAGTCCTTACACCGGCACAGATACGCAGTATTTT
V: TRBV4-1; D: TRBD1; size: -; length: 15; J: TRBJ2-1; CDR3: CASSPDVDRGNEQFF; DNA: TGCGCCAGCAGCCCCGACGTGGACAGGGGCAATGAGCAGTTCTTC
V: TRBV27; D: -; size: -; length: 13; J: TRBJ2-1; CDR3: CASSLTREVEQFF; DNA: TGTGCCAGCAGTCTGACCAGGGAGGTTGAGCAGTTCTTC
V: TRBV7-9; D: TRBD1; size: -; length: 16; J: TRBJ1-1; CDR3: CASSLIAGGLNTEAFF; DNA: TGTGCCAGCAGCTTAATCGCAGGGGGCCTGAACACTGAAGCTTTCTTT
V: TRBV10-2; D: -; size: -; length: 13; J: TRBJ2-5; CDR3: CASQLRGKETQYF; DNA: TGCGCCAGCCAACTCAGGGGTAAAGAGACCCAGTACTTC
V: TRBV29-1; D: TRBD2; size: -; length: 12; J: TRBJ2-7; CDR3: CSALLAGYEQYF; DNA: TGCAGCGCCTTACTAGCGGGGTACGAGCAGTACTTC
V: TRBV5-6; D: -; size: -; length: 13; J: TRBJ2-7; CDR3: CASSQDGAYEQYF; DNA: TGTGCCAGCAGCCAGGACGGAGCCTACGAGCAGTACTTC
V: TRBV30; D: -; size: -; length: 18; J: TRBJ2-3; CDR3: CAWSYSTREAPSTDTQYF; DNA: TGTGCCTGGAGTTATTCGACTAGGGAAGCCCCTAGCACAGATACGCAGTATTTT
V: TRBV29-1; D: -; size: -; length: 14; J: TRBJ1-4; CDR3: CSVAPQGTNEKLFF; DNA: TGCAGCGTTGCGCCACAGGGAACTAATGAAAAACTGTTTTTT
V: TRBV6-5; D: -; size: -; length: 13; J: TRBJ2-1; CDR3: CASSYSYVHEQFF; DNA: TGTGCCAGCAGTTACTCGTATGTTCATGAGCAGTTCTTC
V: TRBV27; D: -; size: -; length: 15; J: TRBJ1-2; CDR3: CASSPRRSPVGGYTF; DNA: TGTGCCAGCAGTCCGCGACGGAGCCCGGTGGGTGGCTACACCTTC
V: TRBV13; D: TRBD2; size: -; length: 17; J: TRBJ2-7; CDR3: CASSPRPTSGSGYEQYF; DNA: TGTGCCAGCAGCCCCCGCCCGACTAGCGGGAGCGGGTACGAGCAGTACTTC
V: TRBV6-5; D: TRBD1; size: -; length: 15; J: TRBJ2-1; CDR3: CASSYSNRGYNEQFF; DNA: TGTGCCAGCAGTTACTCGAACAGGGGCTACAATGAGCAGTTCTTC
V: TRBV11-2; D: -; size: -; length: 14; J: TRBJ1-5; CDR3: CASSLGQGTQPQHF; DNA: TGTGCCAGCAGCTTGGGACAAGGTACCCAGCCCCAGCATTTT
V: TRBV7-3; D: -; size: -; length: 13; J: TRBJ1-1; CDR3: CASARGMNTEAFF; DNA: TGTGCCAGCGCAAGGGGAATGAACACTGAAGCTTTCTTT
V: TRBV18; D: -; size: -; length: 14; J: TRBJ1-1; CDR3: CATHHRERNTEAFF; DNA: TGTGCCACCCACCACAGGGAGAGGAACACTGAAGCTTTCTTT
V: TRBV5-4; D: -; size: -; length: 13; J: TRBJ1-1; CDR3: CASSLAGNTEAFF; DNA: TGTGCCAGCAGCTTGGCTGGGAACACTGAAGCTTTCTTT
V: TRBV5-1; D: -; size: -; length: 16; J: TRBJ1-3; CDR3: CASSLSSAGPGNTIYF; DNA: TGCGCCAGCAGCTTGTCTTCGGCAGGACCTGGAAACACCATATATTTT
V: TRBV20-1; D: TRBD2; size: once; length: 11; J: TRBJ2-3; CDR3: CMGRETDTQYF; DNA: TGCATGGGGCGGGAGACAGATACGCAGTATTTT
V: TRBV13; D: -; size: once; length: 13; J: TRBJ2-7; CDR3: CASSSYAFYEQYF; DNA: TGTGCCAGCAGCTCCTACGCGTTCTACGAGCAGTACTTC
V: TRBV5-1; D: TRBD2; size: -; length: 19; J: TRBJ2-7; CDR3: CASSLLAAGTSGRRYEQYF; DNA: TGCGCCAGCAGCTTGTTGGCCGCCGGGACTAGCGGGAGAAGGTACGAGCAGTACTTC
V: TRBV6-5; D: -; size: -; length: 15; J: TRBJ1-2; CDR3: CASSYSVKGNYGYTF; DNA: TGTGCCAGCAGTTACTCCGTCAAGGGTAACTATGGCTACACCTTC
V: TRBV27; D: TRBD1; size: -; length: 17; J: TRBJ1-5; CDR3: CASKRWGGQGTNQPQHF; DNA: TGTGCCAGCAAGCGTTGGGGAGGACAGGGGACCAATCAGCCCCAGCATTTT
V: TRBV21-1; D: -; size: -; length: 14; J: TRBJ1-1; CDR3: CASSKAAANTEAFF; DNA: TGTGCCAGCAGCAAAGCGGCAGCCAACACTGAAGCTTTCTTT
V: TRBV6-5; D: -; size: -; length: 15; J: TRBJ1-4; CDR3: CASSRLTASNEKLFF; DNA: TGTGCCAGCAGTAGGCTTACAGCTTCTAATGAAAAACTGTTTTTT
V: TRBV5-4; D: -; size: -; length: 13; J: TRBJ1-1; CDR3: CASSLASGTEAFF; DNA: TGTGCCAGCAGCTTGGCCTCGGGCACTGAAGCTTTCTTT
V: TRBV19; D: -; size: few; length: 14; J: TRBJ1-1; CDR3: CASSIGQGNTEAFF; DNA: TGTGCCAGTAGTATTGGGCAGGGGAACACTGAAGCTTTCTTT
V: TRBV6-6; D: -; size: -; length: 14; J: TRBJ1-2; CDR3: CASSYRTENYGYTF; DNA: TGTGCCAGCAGTTACCGGACAGAGAACTATGGCTACACCTTC
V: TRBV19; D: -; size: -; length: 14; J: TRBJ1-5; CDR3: CASSNDHPNQPQHF; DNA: TGTGCCAGTAGTAACGACCATCCCAATCAGCCCCAGCATTTT
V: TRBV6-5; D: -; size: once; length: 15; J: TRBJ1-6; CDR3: CASSYGRGGYSPLHF; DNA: TGTGCCAGCAGTTACGGAAGGGGGGGATACTCACCCCTCCACTTT
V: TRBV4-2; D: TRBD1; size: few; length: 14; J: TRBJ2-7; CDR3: CASSSGQGSYEQYF; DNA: TGTGCCAGCAGCTCCGGACAGGGCTCCTACGAGCAGTACTTC
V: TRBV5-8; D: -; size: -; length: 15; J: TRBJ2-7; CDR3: CASSRGTQGRYEQYF; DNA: TGTGCCAGCAGCCGTGGTACCCAGGGAAGATATGAGCAGTACTTC
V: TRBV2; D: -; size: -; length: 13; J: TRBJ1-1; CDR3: CASRRAEGTEAFF; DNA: TGTGCCAGCAGACGGGCCGAGGGGACTGAAGCTTTCTTT
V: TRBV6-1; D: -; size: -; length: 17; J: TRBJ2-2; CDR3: CASSGRGKAPNTGELFF; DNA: TGTGCCAGCAGTGGTAGAGGGAAAGCTCCTAACACCGGGGAGCTGTTTTTT
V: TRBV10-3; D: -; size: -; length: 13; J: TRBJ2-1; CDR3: CATAAGSYNEQFF; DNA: TGTGCCACCGCCGCAGGCTCTTACAATGAGCAGTTCTTC
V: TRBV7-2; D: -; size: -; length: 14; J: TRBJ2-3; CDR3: CASSPPISTDTQYF; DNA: TGTGCCAGCAGCCCCCCAATAAGCACAGATACGCAGTATTTT
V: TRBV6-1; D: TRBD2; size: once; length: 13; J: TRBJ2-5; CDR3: CASSRTSQETQYF; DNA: TGTGCCAGCAGCCGGACTAGCCAAGAGACCCAGTACTTC
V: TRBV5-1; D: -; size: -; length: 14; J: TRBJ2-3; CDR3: CASSRSGGTDTQYF; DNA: TGCGCCAGCAGCCGTTCCGGGGGCACAGATACGCAGTATTTT